This T cell receptor beta chain was sequenced in a study of cytomegalovirus exposure and HLA in healthy donors. Study summary: Early released data comprised tens of millions of unique TCRs from HLA-typed donors.

A few counts support this clone. Its antigen is undetermined. Additional DNA sequences in this sample encode the identical CDR3. Germline V gene lookup returns CDR1 SEHNR and CDR2 FQNEAQ (reference sequence). Trimming took off 2 bases at V and 6 bases at J, with 5 bases between the two ends. The CDR3 length is 12 residues. The PCR had 60 Vbeta and 13 Jbeta primers. Here immunoSEQ multiplex PCR was the method, and the copy in TCRdb shows in-frame clones only, minus some. Of roughly 70,000 clones in the sample, 75% to 90% are singletons; the top ten hold over 10%. Findings and limits, study-wide: For TCR beta chains, V- and J-gene trimming was later linked to a missense DCLRE1C variant. For most subjects, TCR beta sequences were reported to predict HLA-A and HLA-B alleles with accuracy.

Sequences were obtained from PBMCs. The V gene is TRBV7-9, the J gene TRBJ2-1; D call uncertain. The receptor was isolated from a woman aged 25 to 39 in good health and CMV-seropositive. CDR3 DNA: TGTGCCAGCAGCTTACCGGGCAATGAGCAGTTCTTC. Its translation is CASSLPGNEQFF.